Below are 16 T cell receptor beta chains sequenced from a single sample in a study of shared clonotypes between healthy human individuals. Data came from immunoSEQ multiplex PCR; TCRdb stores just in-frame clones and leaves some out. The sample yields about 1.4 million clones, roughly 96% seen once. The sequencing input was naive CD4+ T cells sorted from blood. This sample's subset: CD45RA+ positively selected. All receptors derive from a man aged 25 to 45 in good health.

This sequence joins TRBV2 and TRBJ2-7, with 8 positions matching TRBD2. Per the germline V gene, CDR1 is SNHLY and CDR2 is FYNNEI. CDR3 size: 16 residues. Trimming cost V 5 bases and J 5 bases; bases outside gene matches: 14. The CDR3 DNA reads TGTGCCAGCAGTAGCGGGAGTATAATAACCTATGACGAGCAGTACTTC. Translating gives CASSSGSIITYDEQYF.

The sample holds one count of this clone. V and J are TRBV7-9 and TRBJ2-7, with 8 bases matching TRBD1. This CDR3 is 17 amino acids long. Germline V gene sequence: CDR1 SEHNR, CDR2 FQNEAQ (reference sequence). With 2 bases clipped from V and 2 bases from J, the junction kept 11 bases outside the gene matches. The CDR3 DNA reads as TGTGCCAGCAGCTTAAATCTCGGGGACAGGAGACCCTACGAGCAGTACTTC. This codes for CASSLNLGDRRPYEQYF.

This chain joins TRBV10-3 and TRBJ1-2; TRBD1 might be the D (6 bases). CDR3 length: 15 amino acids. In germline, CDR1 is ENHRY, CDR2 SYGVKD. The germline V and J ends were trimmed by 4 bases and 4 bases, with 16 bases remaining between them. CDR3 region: CAISGTEMIIYGYTF. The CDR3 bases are TGTGCCATCAGTGGGACAGAGATGATTATCTATGGCTACACCTTC.

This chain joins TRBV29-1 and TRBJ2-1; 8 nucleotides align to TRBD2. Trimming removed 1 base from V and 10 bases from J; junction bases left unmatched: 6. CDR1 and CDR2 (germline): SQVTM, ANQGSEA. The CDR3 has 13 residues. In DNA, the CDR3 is TGCAGCGTTGAAGCGAGCGGGAGTACCGAGCAGTTCTTC. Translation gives CSVEASGSTEQFF.

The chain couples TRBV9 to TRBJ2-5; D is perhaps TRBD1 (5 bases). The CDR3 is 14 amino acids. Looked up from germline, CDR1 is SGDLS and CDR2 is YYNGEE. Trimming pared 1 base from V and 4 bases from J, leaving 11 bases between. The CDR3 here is CASSVTQGVETQYF. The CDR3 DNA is TGTGCCAGCAGCGTAACCCAGGGTGTAGAGACCCAGTACTTC.

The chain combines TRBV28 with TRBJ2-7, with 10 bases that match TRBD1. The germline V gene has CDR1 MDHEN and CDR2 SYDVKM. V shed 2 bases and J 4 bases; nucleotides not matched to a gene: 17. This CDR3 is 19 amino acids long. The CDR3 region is CASSLQVFRGQGRSYEQYF. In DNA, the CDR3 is TGTGCCAGCAGTTTACAAGTTTTCCGGGGACAGGGGCGAAGTTACGAGCAGTACTTC. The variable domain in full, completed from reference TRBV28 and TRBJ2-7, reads DVKVTQSSRYLVKRTGEKVFLECVQDMDHENMFWYRQDPGLGLRLIYFSYDVKMKEKGDIPEGYSVSREKKERFSLILESASTNQTSMYLCASSLQVFRGQGRSYEQYFGPGTRLTVT.

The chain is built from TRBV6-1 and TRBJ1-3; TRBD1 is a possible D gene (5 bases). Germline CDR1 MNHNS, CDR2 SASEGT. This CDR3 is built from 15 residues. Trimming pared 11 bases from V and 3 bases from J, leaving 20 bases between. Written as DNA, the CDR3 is TGTGCCTCCGACCGAGATTGGGACTATGGAAACACCATATATTTT. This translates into CASDRDWDYGNTIYF.

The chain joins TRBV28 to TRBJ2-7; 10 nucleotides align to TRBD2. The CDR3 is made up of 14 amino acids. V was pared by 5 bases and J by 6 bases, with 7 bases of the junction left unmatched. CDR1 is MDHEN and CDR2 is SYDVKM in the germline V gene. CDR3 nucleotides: TGTGCCAGCAGTCAGCTAGCGGGAGTATCCGAGCAGTACTTC. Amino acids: CASSQLAGVSEQYF.

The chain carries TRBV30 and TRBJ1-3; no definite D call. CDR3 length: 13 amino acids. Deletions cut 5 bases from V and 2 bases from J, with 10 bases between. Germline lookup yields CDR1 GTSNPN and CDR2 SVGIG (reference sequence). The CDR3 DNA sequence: TGTGCCTGGGGCGTTCTTGCTGGAAACACCATATATTTT. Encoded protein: CAWGVLAGNTIYF.

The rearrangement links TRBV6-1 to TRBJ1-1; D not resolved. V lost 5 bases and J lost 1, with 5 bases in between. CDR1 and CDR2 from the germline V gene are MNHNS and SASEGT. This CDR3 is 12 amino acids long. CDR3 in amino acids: CASSFPNTEAFF. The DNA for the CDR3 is TGTGCCAGCAGTTTCCCGAACACTGAAGCTTTCTTT.

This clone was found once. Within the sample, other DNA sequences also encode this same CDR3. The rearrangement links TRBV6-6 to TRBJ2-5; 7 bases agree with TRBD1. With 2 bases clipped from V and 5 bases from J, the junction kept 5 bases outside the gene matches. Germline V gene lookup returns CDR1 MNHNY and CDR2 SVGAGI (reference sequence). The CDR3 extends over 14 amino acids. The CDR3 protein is CASSYTGAGETQYF. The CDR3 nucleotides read TGTGCCAGCAGTTACACAGGGGCCGGGGAGACCCAGTACTTC.

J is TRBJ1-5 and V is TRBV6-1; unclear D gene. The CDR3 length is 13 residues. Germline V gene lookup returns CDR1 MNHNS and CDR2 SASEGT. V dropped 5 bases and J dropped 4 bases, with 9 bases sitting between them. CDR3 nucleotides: TGTGCCAGCAGTAAGGGTTGGAATCAGCCCCAGCATTTT. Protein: CASSKGWNQPQHF.

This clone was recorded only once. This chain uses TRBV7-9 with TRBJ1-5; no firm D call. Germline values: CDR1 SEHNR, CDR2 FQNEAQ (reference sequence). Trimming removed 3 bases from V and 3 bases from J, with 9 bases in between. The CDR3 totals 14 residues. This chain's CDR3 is CASSLSAVNQPQHF. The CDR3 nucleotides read TGTGCCAGCAGCTTGTCGGCGGTCAATCAGCCCCAGCATTTT.

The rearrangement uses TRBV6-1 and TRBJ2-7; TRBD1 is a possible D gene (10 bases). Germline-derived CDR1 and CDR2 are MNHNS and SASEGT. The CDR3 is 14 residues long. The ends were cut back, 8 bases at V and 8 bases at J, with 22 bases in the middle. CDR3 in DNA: TGTGCCAGCTCTAGCGGGACAGGGGAGGTTAAGCAGTACTTC. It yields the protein CASSSGTGEVKQYF.

CDR3 sequence: CACRREGYTF. CDR3 DNA sequence: TGTGCCTGTCGCCGGGAGGGCTACACCTTC. This rearrangement joins TRBV30 to TRBJ1-2; D gene uncertain. The CDR3 totals 10 residues. With 6 bases removed from V and 8 bases from J, the gap between germline ends came to 10 bases. Looked up from germline, CDR1 is GTSNPN and CDR2 is SVGIG (reference sequence).

The CDR3: CASSPLGRSSSYEQYF. CDR3 nucleotides: TGTGCCAGCAGCCCTCTGGGTCGGTCCAGCTCCTACGAGCAGTACTTC. The V and J genes are TRBV7-2 and TRBJ2-7; no clear D. Germline values: CDR1 SGHTA, CDR2 FQGNSA. V was cut by 5 bases and J by 0 bases, with 17 bases left in between. The CDR3 covers 16 residues. The full variable domain, its missing parts supplied by reference TRBV7-2 and TRBJ2-7, is GAGVSQSPSNKVTEKGKDVELRCDPISGHTALYWYRQSLGQGLEFLIYFQGNSAPDKSGLPSDRFSAERTGGSVSTLTIQRTQQEDSAVYLCASSPLGRSSSYEQYFGPGTRLTVT.